This TCR beta chain was recovered during a study of identical twins. A remark on this clonotype: Its antigen is undetermined.

The V gene's germline CDR1 is SEHNR and CDR2 FQNEAQ (reference sequence). The V and J ends lost 2 bases and 3 bases, in that order; junction bases with no gene match: 6. This CDR3 has 16 residues. TCRdb processed the 5' RACE reads anew with MiXCR; each CDR3 protein has one entry. The table records some 1,700,000 distinct CDR3 sequences, around 33% of them present only once. Broader study findings: Models underestimated TCR alpha sharing (out-of-frame) in monozygotic twins. The study found excess low generation probability among twin-shared out-of-frame alpha sequences.

The chain carries TRBV7-9 and TRBJ2-7, with TRBD2 matching over 11 bases. This TCR was recovered from a newborn girl in good health. Source material: cord blood. The CDR3 sequence: CASSLIPSGGSYEQYF. The CDR3 DNA follows: TGTGCCAGCAGCTTAATCCCTAGCGGGGGGAGCTACGAGCAGTACTTC.